In this sample, the clone carrying this T cell receptor beta chain turned up many times. This record comes from a study of regulatory T cells in long-lasting Graves disease. As for time point: persistent/refractory GD, antithyroid drugs over 5 years with positive TRAb. From RNA extracted from PBMCs, the TCR library was made. CDR1 is LGHNT and CDR2 is FRNRAP in the germline V gene. CDR3 length: 16 residues. The junction had 4 bases not matched to a gene; V was cut back by 0 bases and J by 2 bases. According to the study, TCR beta libraries were built with iRepertoire HTBI primers and CDR3-region Arm-PCR. Via MiXCR, TCRdb re-called the multiplex PCR reads, giving one row per CDR3 protein. The table includes 390,000 or so distinct CDR3 sequences, approximately 23% detected once.

This clonotype originated in a woman in her thirties or forties with Graves disease. V and J are TRBV12-5 and TRBJ1-2, with TRBD1 matching 9 bases. The source material was peripheral blood mononuclear cells (PBMCs), sampled when the disease was refractory, from a patient treated with antithyroid drugs. The CDR3 coding sequence is TGTGCTAGTGGTTTGGTACAAGACAGGGGGAACTATGGCTACACCTTC. Its translation: CASGLVQDRGNYGYTF.